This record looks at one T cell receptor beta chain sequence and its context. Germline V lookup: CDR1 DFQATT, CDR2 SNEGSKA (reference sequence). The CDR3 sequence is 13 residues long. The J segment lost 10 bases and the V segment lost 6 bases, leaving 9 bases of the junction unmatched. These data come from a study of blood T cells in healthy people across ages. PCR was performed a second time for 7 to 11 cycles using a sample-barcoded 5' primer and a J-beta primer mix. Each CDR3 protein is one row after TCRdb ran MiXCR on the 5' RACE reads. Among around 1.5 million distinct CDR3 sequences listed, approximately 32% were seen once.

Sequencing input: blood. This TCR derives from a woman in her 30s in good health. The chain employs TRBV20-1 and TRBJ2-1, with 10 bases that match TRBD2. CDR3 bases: TGCAGTGCCCCTAGCGGGAGTTGGTCCGAGCAGTTCTTC. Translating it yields CSAPSGSWSEQFF.